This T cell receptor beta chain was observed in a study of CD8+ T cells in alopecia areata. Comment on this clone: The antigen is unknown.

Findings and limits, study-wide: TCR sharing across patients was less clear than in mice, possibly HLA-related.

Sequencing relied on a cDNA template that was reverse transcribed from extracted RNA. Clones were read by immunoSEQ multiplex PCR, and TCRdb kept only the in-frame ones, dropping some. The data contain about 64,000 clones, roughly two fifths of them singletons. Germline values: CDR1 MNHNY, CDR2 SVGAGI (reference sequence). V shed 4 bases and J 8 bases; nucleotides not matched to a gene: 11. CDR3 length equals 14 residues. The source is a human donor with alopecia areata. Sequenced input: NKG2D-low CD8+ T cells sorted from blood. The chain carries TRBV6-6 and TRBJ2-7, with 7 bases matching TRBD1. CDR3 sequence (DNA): TGTGCCAGCAGTTCCCCGGACAGGACCGACCAGCAGTACTTC. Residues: CASSSPDRTDQQYF.